This is a list of T cell receptor beta chains from one sample in a study of a mutant IDH1 vaccine in newly diagnosed glioma. These receptors have no identified antigens. Profiled with immunoSEQ multiplex PCR; TCRdb holds only in-frame clones, not every one. The sample includes roughly 130,000 clones, around 80% of them seen just once. The sample here was PBMCs, taken from a glioma patient whose treatment included an IDH1 peptide vaccine. Receptors originate from a man between 35 and 55 years old with glioma. The CDR3 runs from the conserved cysteine through the conserved F or W. Fields, in order: J gene, V gene, clone size, D gene, CDR3 protein. A D gene is named only where the DNA matches it firmly. Clone sizes are given selectively: once, few, many, or a class where the clone is expanded.

J: TRBJ2-1; V: TRBV27; size: NA; D: TRBD2; CDR3: CASSLGTSLNEQFF
J: TRBJ1-5; V: TRBV30; size: NA; D: NA; CDR3: CAWSVHGGHQPQHF
J: TRBJ2-5; V: TRBV10-3; size: NA; D: NA; CDR3: CAIGVRGRGVRETQYF
J: TRBJ1-3; V: TRBV10-3; size: NA; D: NA; CDR3: CAISELAASGNTIYF
J: TRBJ2-7; V: TRBV7-9; size: NA; D: TRBD2; CDR3: CASSWRLAGYEQYF
J: TRBJ2-1; V: TRBV10-3; size: NA; D: NA; CDR3: CAISVKGNEQFF
J: TRBJ2-7; V: TRBV5-6; size: NA; D: TRBD2; CDR3: CASSLGSGNYEQYF
J: TRBJ2-4; V: TRBV29-1; size: NA; D: NA; CDR3: CSVELRLAKNIQYF
J: TRBJ2-3; V: TRBV7-3; size: once; D: TRBD2; CDR3: CASSTSVRSRQYF
J: TRBJ2-6; V: TRBV13; size: NA; D: NA; CDR3: CASSLGTGANVLTF
J: TRBJ1-2; V: TRBV6-5; size: NA; D: NA; CDR3: CASSYSRGGNYGYTF
J: TRBJ2-7; V: TRBV10-1; size: NA; D: NA; CDR3: CASSDGRDVPDEQYF
J: TRBJ2-3; V: TRBV7-8; size: few; D: NA; CDR3: CASSHNADTQYF
J: TRBJ1-2; V: TRBV9; size: NA; D: TRBD1; CDR3: CASSVGDRGNYGYTF
J: TRBJ1-2; V: TRBV19; size: few; D: NA; CDR3: CASRDPYGYTF
J: TRBJ1-1; V: TRBV9; size: NA; D: NA; CDR3: CASSVVSRPGEAFF
J: TRBJ2-1; V: TRBV30; size: NA; D: TRBD1; CDR3: CACIIAGGNEQFF
J: TRBJ1-1; V: TRBV7-9; size: NA; D: NA; CDR3: CASSLLLSFLNTEAFF
J: TRBJ2-7; V: TRBV10-2; size: NA; D: TRBD2; CDR3: CASGAGFVSYEQYF
J: TRBJ2-7; V: TRBV19; size: NA; D: TRBD2; CDR3: CASTNRGGAYEQYF
J: TRBJ2-7; V: TRBV2; size: NA; D: NA; CDR3: CASMTDPYEQYF
J: TRBJ1-1; V: TRBV5-4; size: NA; D: NA; CDR3: CASSLAGNTEAFF
J: NA; V: TRBV5-6; size: NA; D: NA; CDR3: CASSLFAGDEQYF
J: TRBJ2-6; V: TRBV15; size: NA; D: NA; CDR3: CATSSQDGLSGANVLTF
J: TRBJ1-4; V: TRBV7-2; size: NA; D: TRBD1; CDR3: CASSAQGAGEKLFF
J: TRBJ1-1; V: TRBV19; size: few; D: NA; CDR3: CASSMSPVANTEAFF
J: TRBJ2-5; V: TRBV19; size: NA; D: NA; CDR3: CASSPPGEWETQYF
J: TRBJ1-1; V: TRBV6-6; size: NA; D: NA; CDR3: CASSYSLRGETEAFF
J: TRBJ2-3; V: TRBV5-5; size: NA; D: NA; CDR3: CASSLEGTDTQYF
J: TRBJ2-7; V: TRBV7-2; size: NA; D: NA; CDR3: CASSLVLPPYEQYF
J: TRBJ1-3; V: TRBV6-5; size: NA; D: TRBD1; CDR3: CASSYSGQGSGNTIYF
J: TRBJ1-2; V: TRBV29-1; size: few; D: TRBD1; CDR3: CSGQGAYGYTF
J: TRBJ1-2; V: TRBV30; size: NA; D: NA; CDR3: CAWSLGQAYGYTF
J: TRBJ1-2; V: TRBV14; size: NA; D: NA; CDR3: CASSQEPRGGYTF
J: TRBJ2-2; V: TRBV10-3; size: NA; D: NA; CDR3: CAISKTTGLTGELFF
J: TRBJ1-4; V: TRBV15; size: NA; D: TRBD1; CDR3: CATQTGQGKTNEKLFF
J: TRBJ2-7; V: TRBV2; size: NA; D: NA; CDR3: CASSDPGAPNEQYF
J: TRBJ2-5; V: TRBV4-2; size: few; D: TRBD2; CDR3: CASSQDRGTSGSQETQYF
J: TRBJ2-5; V: TRBV11-2; size: NA; D: TRBD1; CDR3: CASSAAGTEETQYF
J: TRBJ2-7; V: TRBV11-1; size: NA; D: TRBD2; CDR3: CASSFTSGRFSEQYF